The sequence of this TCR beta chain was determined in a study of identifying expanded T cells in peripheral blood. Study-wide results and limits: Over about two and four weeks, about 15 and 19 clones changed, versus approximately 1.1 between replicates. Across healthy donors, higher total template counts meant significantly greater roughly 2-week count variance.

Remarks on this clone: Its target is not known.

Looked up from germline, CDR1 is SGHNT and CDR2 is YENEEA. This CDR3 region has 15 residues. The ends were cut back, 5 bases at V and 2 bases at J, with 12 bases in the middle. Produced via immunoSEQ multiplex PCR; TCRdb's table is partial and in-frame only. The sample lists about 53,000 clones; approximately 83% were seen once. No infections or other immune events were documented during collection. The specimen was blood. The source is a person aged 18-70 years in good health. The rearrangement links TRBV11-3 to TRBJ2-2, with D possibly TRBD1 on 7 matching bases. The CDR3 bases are TGTGCCAGCAGCCAGGGGGGAGGAAACACCGGGGAGCTGTTTTTT. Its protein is CASSQGGGNTGELFF.